The TCR beta chain under discussion was sequenced for a study of blood T cells in healthy people across ages. Study conclusions and caveats: The study found more naive CD4+ cells and higher diversity in long-lived than aged donors.

The second PCR ran about 6 to 12 cycles with a sample-barcoded 5' primer and J-beta primers. TCRdb redid the calling of the 5' RACE reads with MiXCR, one entry per CDR3 protein. The sample lists more than 900,000 distinct CDR3 sequences; approximately 25% were seen once. Notes on this clonotype: Antigen: not known.

The V end lost 4 bases, the J end lost 2 bases, and 15 bases lay between the germline ends. In germline, CDR1 is SQVTM, CDR2 ANQGSEA. The CDR3 is made up of 15 amino acids. This same sample was also part of a study on T cells of mothers and their children. As reported in that work: The authors identified no persistent microchimeric T cell clones.

This chain links TRBV29-1 with TRBJ2-1, with D possibly TRBD2 on 6 matching bases. Specimen: blood. This sequence was found in a girl aged 2-10 years in good health. The CDR3 spells CSVGGRGLTYNEQFF. In DNA, the CDR3 is TGCAGCGTTGGGGGTCGGGGACTCACCTACAATGAGCAGTTCTTC.